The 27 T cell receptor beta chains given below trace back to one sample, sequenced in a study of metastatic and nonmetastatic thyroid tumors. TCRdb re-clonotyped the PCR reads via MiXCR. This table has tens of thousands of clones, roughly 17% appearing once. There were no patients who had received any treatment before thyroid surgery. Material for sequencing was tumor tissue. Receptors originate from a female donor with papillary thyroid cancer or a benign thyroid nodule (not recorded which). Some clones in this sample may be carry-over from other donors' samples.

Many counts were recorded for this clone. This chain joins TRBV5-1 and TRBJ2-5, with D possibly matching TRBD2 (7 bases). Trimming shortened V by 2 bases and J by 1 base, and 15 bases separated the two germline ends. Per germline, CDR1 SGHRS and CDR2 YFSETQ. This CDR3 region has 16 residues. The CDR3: CASSLKGGAIQETQYF. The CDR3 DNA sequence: TGCGCCAGCAGCTTAAAAGGGGGGGCGATCCAAGAGACCCAGTACTTC.

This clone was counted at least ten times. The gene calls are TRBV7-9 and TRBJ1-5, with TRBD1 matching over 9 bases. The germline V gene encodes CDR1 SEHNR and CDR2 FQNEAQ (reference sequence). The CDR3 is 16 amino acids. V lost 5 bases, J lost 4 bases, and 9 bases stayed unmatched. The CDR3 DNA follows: TGTGCCAGCAGCCAAGGTGGGACAGGGAATAATCAGCCCCAGCATTTT. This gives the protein CASSQGGTGNNQPQHF.

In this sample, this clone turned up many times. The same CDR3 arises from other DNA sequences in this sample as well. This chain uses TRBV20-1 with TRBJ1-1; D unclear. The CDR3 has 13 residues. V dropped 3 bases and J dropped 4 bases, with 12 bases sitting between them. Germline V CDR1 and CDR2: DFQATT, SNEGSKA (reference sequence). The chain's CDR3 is CSASETFGTEAFF. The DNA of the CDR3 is TGCAGTGCTAGCGAGACTTTCGGCACTGAAGCTTTCTTT.

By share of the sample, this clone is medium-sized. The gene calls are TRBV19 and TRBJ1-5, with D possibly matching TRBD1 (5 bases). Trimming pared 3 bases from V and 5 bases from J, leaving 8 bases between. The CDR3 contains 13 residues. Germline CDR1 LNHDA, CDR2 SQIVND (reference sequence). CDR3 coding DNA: TGTGCCAGTAGTATGTGGGACGATCAGCCCCAGCATTTT. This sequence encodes CASSMWDDQPQHF.

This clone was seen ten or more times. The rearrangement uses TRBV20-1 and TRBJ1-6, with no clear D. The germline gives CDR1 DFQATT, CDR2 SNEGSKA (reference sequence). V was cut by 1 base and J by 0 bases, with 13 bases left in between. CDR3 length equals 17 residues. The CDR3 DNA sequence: TGCAGTGCTAGAGTGGCCGGTCCAAGCTCCTATAATTCACCCCTCCACTTT. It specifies CSARVAGPSSYNSPLHF.

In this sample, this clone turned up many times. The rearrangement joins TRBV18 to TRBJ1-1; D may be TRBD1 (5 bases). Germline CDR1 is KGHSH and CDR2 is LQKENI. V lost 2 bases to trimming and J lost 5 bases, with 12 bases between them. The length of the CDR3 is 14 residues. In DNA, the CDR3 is TGTGCCAGCTCACCAGACAGTTTGGGAACTGAAGCTTTCTTT. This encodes CASSPDSLGTEAFF.

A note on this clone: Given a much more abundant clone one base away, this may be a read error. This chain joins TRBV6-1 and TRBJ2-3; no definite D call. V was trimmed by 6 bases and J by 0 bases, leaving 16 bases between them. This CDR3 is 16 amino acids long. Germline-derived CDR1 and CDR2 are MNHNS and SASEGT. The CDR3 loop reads CASRRIAGASTDTQYF. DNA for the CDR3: TGTGCCAGCAGAAGGATAGCTGGCGCGAGCACAGATACGCAGTATTTT.

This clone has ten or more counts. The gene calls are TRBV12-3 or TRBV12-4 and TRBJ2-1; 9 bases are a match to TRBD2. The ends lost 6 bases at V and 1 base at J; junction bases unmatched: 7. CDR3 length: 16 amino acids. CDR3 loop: CASREQSGRSYNEQFF. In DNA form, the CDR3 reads TGTGCCAGCAGGGAACAAAGCGGGAGGTCCTACAATGAGCAGTTCTTC.

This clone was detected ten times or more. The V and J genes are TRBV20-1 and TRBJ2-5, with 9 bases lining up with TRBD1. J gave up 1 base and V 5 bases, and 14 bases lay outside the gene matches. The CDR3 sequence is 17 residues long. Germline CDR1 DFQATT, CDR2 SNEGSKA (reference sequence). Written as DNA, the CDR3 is TGCAGTGCTTATTCCGCCCGGGACAGGGTCATCCAAGAGACCCAGTACTTC. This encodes CSAYSARDRVIQETQYF.

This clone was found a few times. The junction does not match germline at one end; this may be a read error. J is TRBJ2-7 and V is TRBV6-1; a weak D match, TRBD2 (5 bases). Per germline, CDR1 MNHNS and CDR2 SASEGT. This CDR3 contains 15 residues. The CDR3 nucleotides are TGTGCCAACAGTCTCGCGGGCCTTGTCGGCTACGAGCAGTACTTC. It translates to CANSLAGLVGYEQYF.

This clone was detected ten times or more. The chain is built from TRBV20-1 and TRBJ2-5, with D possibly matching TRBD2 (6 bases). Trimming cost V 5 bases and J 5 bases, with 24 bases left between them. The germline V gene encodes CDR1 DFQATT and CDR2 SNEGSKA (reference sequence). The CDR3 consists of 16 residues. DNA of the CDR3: TGCAGTGCTCGTGGGGAGGTGGGGATTAGGCGGGAGACCCAGTACTTC. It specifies CSARGEVGIRRETQYF.

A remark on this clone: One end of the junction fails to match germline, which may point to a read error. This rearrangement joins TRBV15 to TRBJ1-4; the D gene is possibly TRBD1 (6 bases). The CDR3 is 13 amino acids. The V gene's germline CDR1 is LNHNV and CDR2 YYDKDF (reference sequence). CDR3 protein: CATSDTGKVLFVF. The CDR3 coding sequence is TGTGCCACCAGCGATACAGGGAAAGTCCTATTTGTTTTT.

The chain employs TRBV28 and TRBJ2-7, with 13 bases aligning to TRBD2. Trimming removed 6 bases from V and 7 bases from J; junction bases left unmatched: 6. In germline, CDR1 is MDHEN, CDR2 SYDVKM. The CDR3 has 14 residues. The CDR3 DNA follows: TGTGCCAGCAGACTAGCGGGAGGGCCGGGTGAGCAGTACTTC. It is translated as CASRLAGGPGEQYF.

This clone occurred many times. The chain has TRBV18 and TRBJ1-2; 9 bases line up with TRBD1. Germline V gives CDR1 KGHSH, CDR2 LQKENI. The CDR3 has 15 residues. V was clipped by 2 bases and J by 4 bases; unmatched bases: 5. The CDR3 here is CASSPIQGAGYGYTF. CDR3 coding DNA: TGTGCCAGCTCACCAATACAGGGGGCCGGCTATGGCTACACCTTC.

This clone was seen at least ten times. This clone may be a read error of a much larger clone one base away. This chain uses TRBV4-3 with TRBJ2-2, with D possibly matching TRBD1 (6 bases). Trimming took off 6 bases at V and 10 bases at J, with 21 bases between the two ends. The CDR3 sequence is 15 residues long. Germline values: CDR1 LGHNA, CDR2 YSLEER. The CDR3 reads CASRVVGGRPVELFF. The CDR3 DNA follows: TGCGCCAGCAGAGTTGTTGGGGGCCGTCCCGTGGAGCTGTTTTTT.

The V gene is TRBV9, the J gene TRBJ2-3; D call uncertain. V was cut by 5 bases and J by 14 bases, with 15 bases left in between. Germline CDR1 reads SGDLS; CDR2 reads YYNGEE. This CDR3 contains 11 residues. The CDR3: CASSDPKGLYF. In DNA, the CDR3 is TGTGCCAGCAGTGACCCGAAAGGGCTGTATTTT.

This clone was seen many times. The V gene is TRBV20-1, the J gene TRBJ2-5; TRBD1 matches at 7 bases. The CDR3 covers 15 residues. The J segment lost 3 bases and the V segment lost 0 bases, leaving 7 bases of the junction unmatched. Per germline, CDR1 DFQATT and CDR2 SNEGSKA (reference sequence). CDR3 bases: TGCAGTGCTAGAGATGTTGGTGACAGGGAAGAGACCCAGTACTTC. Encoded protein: CSARDVGDREETQYF.

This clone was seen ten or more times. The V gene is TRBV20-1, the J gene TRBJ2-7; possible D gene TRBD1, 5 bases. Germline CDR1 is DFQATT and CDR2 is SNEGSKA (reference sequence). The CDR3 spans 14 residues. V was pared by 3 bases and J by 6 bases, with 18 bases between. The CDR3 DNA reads TGCAGTGCTAGGTCACCAGGGTCTCTGCTCGAGCAGTACTTC. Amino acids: CSARSPGSLLEQYF.

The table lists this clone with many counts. CDR3 in amino acids: CASSPAGEPNEQYF. CDR3 DNA sequence: TGTGCCAGCTCACCTGCGGGGGAACCCAACGAGCAGTACTTC. V usage is TRBV18 and J usage is TRBJ2-7, with TRBD2 identical over 7 bases. The CDR3 is made up of 14 amino acids. Per the germline V gene, CDR1 is KGHSH and CDR2 is LQKENI. J was trimmed by 5 bases and V by 3 bases; bases with no gene match: 7.

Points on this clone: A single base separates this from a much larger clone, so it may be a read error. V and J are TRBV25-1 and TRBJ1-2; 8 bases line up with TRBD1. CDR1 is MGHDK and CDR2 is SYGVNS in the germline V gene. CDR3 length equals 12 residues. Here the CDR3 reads CSSSVHRGAYTF. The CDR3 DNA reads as TGTTCCAGCAGTGTCCACAGGGGGGCCTACACCTTC.

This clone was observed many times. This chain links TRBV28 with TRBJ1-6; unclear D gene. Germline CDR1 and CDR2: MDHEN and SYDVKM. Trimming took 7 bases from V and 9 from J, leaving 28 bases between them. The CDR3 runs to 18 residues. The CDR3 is CASIGRSTKSGWFSPLHF. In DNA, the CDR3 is TGTGCCAGCATCGGGCGAAGCACAAAATCCGGTTGGTTTTCACCCCTCCACTTT.

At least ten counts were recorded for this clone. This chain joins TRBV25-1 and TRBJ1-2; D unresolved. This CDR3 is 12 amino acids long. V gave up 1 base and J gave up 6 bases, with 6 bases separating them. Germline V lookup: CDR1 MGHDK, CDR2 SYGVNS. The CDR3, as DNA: TGTGCCAGCAGTGAATTGGATGATGGCTACACCTTC. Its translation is CASSELDDGYTF.

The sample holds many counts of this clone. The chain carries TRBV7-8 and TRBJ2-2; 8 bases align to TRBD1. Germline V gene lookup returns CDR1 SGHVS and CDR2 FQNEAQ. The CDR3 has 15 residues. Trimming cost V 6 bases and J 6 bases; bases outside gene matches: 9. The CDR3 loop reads CASSPDRDLSGELFF. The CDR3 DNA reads TGTGCCAGCAGTCCGGACAGGGATTTGTCCGGGGAGCTGTTTTTT.

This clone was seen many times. CDR3 nucleotides: TGTGCCAGCCGGGACAGCACACAAGAGACCCAGTACTTC. The encoded protein is CASRDSTQETQYF. The V call is TRBV12-3 or TRBV12-4, the J call TRBJ2-5; TRBD1 agrees at 7 bases. This CDR3 has 13 amino acids. Trimming at V came to 8 bases and at J to 2 bases, leaving 5 bases not matched to a gene.

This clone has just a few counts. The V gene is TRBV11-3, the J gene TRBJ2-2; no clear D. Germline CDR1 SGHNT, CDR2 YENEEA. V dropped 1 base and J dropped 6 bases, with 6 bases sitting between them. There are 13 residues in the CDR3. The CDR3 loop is CASSLGPPGELFF. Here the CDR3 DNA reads TGTGCCAGCAGCTTAGGACCCCCCGGGGAGCTGTTTTTT.

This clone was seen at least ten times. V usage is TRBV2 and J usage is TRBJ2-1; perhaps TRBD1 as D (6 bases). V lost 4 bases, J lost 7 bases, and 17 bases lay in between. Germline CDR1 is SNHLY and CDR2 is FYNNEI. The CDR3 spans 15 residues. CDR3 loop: CASSVGDRTMNEQFF. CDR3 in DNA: TGTGCCAGCAGTGTCGGAGACAGGACCATGAATGAGCAGTTCTTC.

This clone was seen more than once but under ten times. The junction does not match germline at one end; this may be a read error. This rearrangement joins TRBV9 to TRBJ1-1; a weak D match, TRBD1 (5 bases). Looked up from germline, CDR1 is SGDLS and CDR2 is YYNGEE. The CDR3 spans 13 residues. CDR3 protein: CAGSVSGGTEAFF. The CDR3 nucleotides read TGTGCCGGCAGCGTCTCCGGGGGCACTGAAGCTTTCTTT.